This section outlines one T cell receptor (beta chain) sequence together with its context. The germline CDR1 and CDR2 sequences are MDHEN and SYDVKM. This CDR3 has 15 amino acids. The trim removed 6 bases at V and 1 base at J, leaving 8 bases unmatched. This sample was taken from a study of T cell responses to AZD1222 COVID-19 vaccine. Sequencing was performed with immunoSEQ multiplex PCR; in TCRdb, only in-frame clones are kept and a portion is missing. Of roughly 100,000 clones in the sample, about 91% were seen once. The source of this sequence is an adult who received the AZD1222 COVID-19 vaccine. The chain is built from TRBV28 and TRBJ1-1; 7 bases fit TRBD1. The sample in question was peripheral blood, obtained 28 days after the second AZD1222 dose. The CDR3 DNA is TGTGCCAGCAGCCTTACCGGGACAGCGAACACTGAAGCTTTCTTT. Its translation: CASSLTGTANTEAFF.